These 20 T cell receptor beta chains originate from one sample sequenced in a study of tumor-infiltrating lymphocytes in primary liver carcinoma. TCR beta cDNA was reverse-transcribed from 450 to 500 ng of total RNA. The reaction used a constant-region primer and ProtoScript II reverse transcriptase. Three nested multiplex PCR rounds of slightly modified ARM-PCR generated TCR beta libraries. A C-beta reverse primer and TRBV1-TRBV30 forward primers served in each of the first two PCR rounds, at 10 cycles apiece. MiXCR, applied by TCRdb to the multiplex PCR reads, yields one record per CDR3 protein. This table holds more than 100,000 distinct CDR3 sequences, 65% to 75% found once. Both RNA and DNA were isolated together from approximately 22-30 mg of bulk tissue that had not been sorted. Sequenced sample: tumor-adjacent normal liver tissue. The source is a woman aged 60-75 years with primary liver carcinoma and hepatitis B virus infection.

Of note for this clonotype: This may stem from a read error, because a much larger clone lies one nucleotide away. V and J are TRBV5-1 and TRBJ1-2; TRBD1 might be the D (6 bases). The CDR3 consists of 14 residues. The germline CDR1 and CDR2 sequences are SGHRS and YFSETQ. V lost 3 bases to trimming and J lost 4 bases, with 13 bases between them. CDR3 nucleotide sequence: TGCGCCAGCAGCTCCGACAGGATCAGCTATGGCTACACCTTC. Residues: CASSSDRISYGYTF.

This clonotype occurred once. The junction differs from germline at one of its ends, possibly a read error. The chain is built from TRBV4-2 and TRBJ2-5; weak D call: TRBD2 (6 bases). The CDR3 consists of 18 residues. The germline gives CDR1 LGHNA, CDR2 YNFKEQ. The CDR3 region has the DNA TGTGCCAGCAGCCTTTTATCAGGATCACGGCTAGCGCAAGGGACCCAGTACTTC. Protein sequence: CASSLLSGSRLAQGTQYF.

This chain uses TRBV12-3 or TRBV12-4 with TRBJ1-1, with 9 nucleotides matching TRBD1. Unmatched junction bases numbered 22, after V lost 3 bases and J lost 11 bases. The CDR3 has 18 residues. CDR3 sequence: CASSFLGTVGTGGHWAFF. Here the CDR3 DNA reads TGTGCCAGCAGTTTCCTGGGGACGGTAGGAACAGGGGGCCATTGGGCTTTCTTT.

This clonotype was counted ten times or more. The gene calls are TRBV7-9 and TRBJ2-2; TRBD2 agrees at 13 bases. V was pared by 5 bases and J by 4 bases, with 4 bases of the junction left unmatched. The CDR3 runs to 16 residues. Germline CDR1 reads SEHNR; CDR2 reads FQNEAQ (reference sequence). In nucleotides, the CDR3 is TGTGCCAGCAGCCGGACTAGCGGGGGACTCACCGGGGAGCTGTTTTTT. Its protein product is CASSRTSGGLTGELFF.

Of note for this clonotype: A much more abundant neighbour one base away suggests this may be a read error. The rearrangement uses TRBV7-9 and TRBJ2-4; maybe TRBD2 (6 bases). Germline loops: CDR1 SEHNR, CDR2 FQNEAQ (reference sequence). The CDR3 is 15 amino acids. Trimming took off 2 bases at V and 10 bases at J, with 18 bases between the two ends. The CDR3 DNA reads TGTGCCAGCAGCTTAAAGTCTACGGGGGTGGTTATTCAGTACTTC. Protein sequence: CASSLKSTGVVIQYF.

In its sample, this clonotype was seen many times. This sequence joins TRBV5-1 and TRBJ1-2; D uncertain. This CDR3 is 13 amino acids long. V gave up 1 base and J gave up 8 bases, with 12 bases separating them. CDR1 is SGHRS, CDR2 YFSETQ, per germline. The CDR3, as DNA: TGCGCCAGCAGCTTGAACGATTTCGAGGGCTACACCTTC. Translated, it gives CASSLNDFEGYTF.

The gene calls are TRBV11-2 and TRBJ2-3, with D tentatively TRBD2 (6 bases). V lost 3 bases and J lost 14, with 24 bases in between. In germline, CDR1 is SGHAT, CDR2 FQNNGV. There are 15 residues in the CDR3. CDR3 residues: CASSFRLGRTDMLYF. CDR3 DNA: TGTGCCAGCAGCTTCAGACTAGGACGCACTGATATGCTGTATTTT. Full variable domain (remainder filled in from reference TRBV11-2 and TRBJ2-3): EAGVAQSPRYKIIEKRQSVAFWCNPISGHATLYWYQQILGQGPKLLIQFQNNGVVDDSQLPKDRFSAERLKGVDSTLKIQPAKLEDSAVYLCASSFRLGRTDMLYFGPGTRLTVL.

Notes on this clonotype: The conserved phenylalanine or tryptophan is not found at the CDR3 terminus, so this likely reflects a read error. The genes are TRBV11-2 and TRBJ2-7; 11 positions agree with TRBD2. Germline-derived CDR1 and CDR2 are SGHAT and FQNNGV. This CDR3 spans 17 amino acids. CDR3 amino acids: CASSSQRTSGPTYDQYL. The CDR3 DNA reads as TGTGCCAGCAGTTCACAACGGACTAGCGGGCCGACCTACGATCAGTACCTC.

Points on this clonotype: This clone may be a read error of a much larger clone one base away. The chain joins TRBV28 to TRBJ2-2, with D possibly being TRBD2 (6 bases). CDR3 length equals 15 residues. Germline V gene data show CDR1 as MDHEN and CDR2 as SYDVKM. V lost 3 bases, J lost 7 bases, and 15 bases lay in between. The DNA for the CDR3 is TGTGCCAGCAGTTTGGGACTGCCGAGCATCGGGGAGCTGTTTTTT. It yields the protein CASSLGLPSIGELFF.

Turning to this clonotype: At one end the junction does not follow the germline gene, possibly because of a read error. The J gene is TRBJ2-7, the V gene TRBV11-2, with D tentatively TRBD2 (6 bases). Germline CDR1 reads SGHAT; CDR2 reads FQNNGV. This CDR3 is built from 15 residues. CDR3 loop: CASSRSGPSSYEQCF. The CDR3 DNA sequence: TGTGCCAGCAGCCGGAGCGGGCCTTCCTCCTACGAGCAGTGCTTC.

Details on this clonotype: In this CDR3 the conserved last residue, phenylalanine or tryptophan, is missing, so a read error is likely. This rearrangement joins TRBV6-6 to TRBJ2-5; 8 positions match TRBD2. With V trimmed by 10 bases and J by 1 base, 14 bases remained unmatched. Germline V gene sequence: CDR1 MNHNY, CDR2 SVGAGI (reference sequence). This CDR3 contains 16 residues. The CDR3 nucleotides read TGTGCCACTCGTGGCGGGAGGAGAGGTTGCCAAGAGACCCAGTACTTG. It is translated as CATRGGRRGCQETQYL.

This clonotype has at least ten counts. The rearrangement joins TRBV4-1 to TRBJ2-4; D is unresolved. Trimming left V 2 bases short and J 6 bases short, with 14 bases between. The CDR3 runs to 15 residues. Germline V lookup: CDR1 MGHRA, CDR2 YSYEKL. The CDR3 region is CASSQSGPSGNIQYF. The CDR3, as DNA: TGCGCCAGCAGCCAATCAGGACCCTCTGGAAACATTCAGTACTTC.

This clonotype was seen at least ten times. J is TRBJ1-6 and V is TRBV10-3; D unclear. CDR1 and CDR2 from the germline V gene are ENHRY and SYGVKD. Deletions cut 9 bases from V and 7 bases from J, with 13 bases between. The CDR3 sequence is 13 residues long. The CDR3 sequence is CAITGGLNSPLHF. CDR3 DNA: TGTGCCATTACTGGAGGACTCAATTCACCCCTCCACTTT.

Worth noting for this clonotype: This may be a read error, as it is one base from a much larger clone. The chain recombines TRBV7-9 with TRBJ1-5; D unresolved. CDR1 is SEHNR and CDR2 is FQNEAQ in the germline V gene (reference sequence). This CDR3 is built from 14 residues. The CDR3 region has the DNA TGTGCCAACAGCTTGATGGGGAGCAATCAGCCCCAGCATTTT. Encoded protein: CANSLMGSNQPQHF. The full variable domain, completed using reference TRBV7-9 and TRBJ1-5, is DTGVSQNPRHKITKRGQNVTFRCDPISEHNRLYWYRQTLGQGPEFLTYFQNEAQLEKSRLLSDRFSAERPKGSFSTLEIQRTEQGDSAMYLCANSLMGSNQPQHFGDGTRLSIL.

On this clonotype: A much bigger clone sits one base away, suggesting this may be a read error. The rearrangement joins TRBV28 to TRBJ2-5; 8 bases line up with TRBD2. The trim removed 2 bases at V and 3 bases at J, leaving 5 bases unmatched. The CDR3 is made up of 15 amino acids. CDR1 is MDHEN, CDR2 SYDVKM, per germline. This chain's CDR3 is CASSLRGLVKETQYF. The CDR3 nucleotides read TGTGCCAGCAGTTTAAGGGGACTAGTGAAAGAGACCCAGTACTTC.

This clonotype was recorded many times. The chain has TRBV5-6 and TRBJ2-3; 7 positions agree with TRBD1. The V gene end was trimmed by 7 bases and the J gene end by 3 bases; junction bases not matched to a gene: 11. The CDR3 runs 15 residues. Germline V CDR1 and CDR2: SGHDT, YYEEEE. DNA for the CDR3: TGTGCCAGCTCCTCGAAAGGGGGCCATACAGATACGCAGTATTTT. This gives the protein CASSSKGGHTDTQYF.

This clonotype is deemed medium-sized. The chain has TRBV11-2 and TRBJ2-5; D is perhaps TRBD2 (6 bases). V was trimmed by 2 bases and J by 2 bases, leaving 12 bases between them. The CDR3 contains 15 residues. Per germline, CDR1 SGHAT and CDR2 FQNNGV. CDR3 loop: CASSLRLVRQETQYF. In DNA form, the CDR3 reads TGTGCCAGCAGCTTACGACTAGTACGGCAAGAGACCCAGTACTTC.

Details on this clonotype: An end of the junction does not agree with germline; a read error may underlie this. V is TRBV11-2 and J is TRBJ2-3; TRBD2 aligns across 8 bases. Germline V gives CDR1 SGHAT, CDR2 FQNNGV. The CDR3 is 16 amino acids. Written as DNA, the CDR3 is TGTGCCTGCAGCAAACTGTCGGGAGGGGTGGCAGATACGCAGTATTTT. It translates to CACSKLSGGVADTQYF.

A note on this clonotype: A much bigger clone sits one base away, suggesting this may be a read error. V and J are TRBV29-1 and TRBJ1-1, with a possible D match to TRBD1 (5 bases). The CDR3 is 13 residues long. CDR1 is SQVTM, CDR2 ANQGSEA, per germline. V was trimmed by 1 base and J by 1 base, leaving 7 bases between them. CDR3 sequence (DNA): TGCAGCGTTGAAGCCAGGGCGAACACTGAAGCTTTCTTT. This encodes CSVEARANTEAFF. Drawing the rest from reference TRBV29-1 and TRBJ1-1, the complete variable domain is SAVISQKPSRDICQRGTSLTIQCQVDSQVTMMFWYRQQPGQSLTLIATANQGSEATYESGFVIDKFPISRPNLTFSTLTVSNMSPEDSSIYLCSVEARANTEAFFGQGTRLTVV.

Concerning this clonotype: A read error may produce the germline difference seen at one junction end. This rearrangement joins TRBV29-1 to TRBJ2-2, with D possibly TRBD1 on 6 matching bases. CDR3 length: 16 amino acids. Germline lookup yields CDR1 SQVTM and CDR2 ANQGSEA. CDR3 nucleotide sequence: TGCAACGTTGGGGAGCAGGGGTCACATAACACCGGGGAGCTGTTTTTT. It encodes CNVGEQGSHNTGELFF.